These 28 T cell receptor beta chains were all obtained from the same sample, sequenced in a study of blood T cells in healthy people across ages. Alongside a J-beta primer mix, a sample-barcoded 5' primer served in a second PCR lasting roughly 6 to 12 cycles. Each CDR3 protein is one row after TCRdb ran MiXCR on the 5' RACE reads. Here the sample spans some 880,000 distinct CDR3 sequences, roughly 34% being singletons. Sequencing was carried out using blood. These receptors were obtained from a man aged 18-30 years in good health.

As for this clonotype: Just one base apart from a much larger clone, this may be a read error. CDR3 nucleotide sequence: TGTGCCAGCAGCCAATATAAGGCCCCCTCCTACAATGAGCAGTACTTC. Encoded protein: CASSQYKAPSYNEQYF. The chain joins TRBV14 to TRBJ2-7, with D uncertain. The CDR3 is 16 residues long. CDR1 is SGHDN and CDR2 is FVKESK in the germline V gene. V dropped 2 bases and J dropped 7 bases, with 21 bases sitting between them. Filled out from reference TRBV14 and TRBJ2-7, the complete variable domain reads EAGVTQFPSHSVIEKGQTVTLRCDPISGHDNLYWYRRVMGKEIKFLLHFVKESKQDESGMPNNRFLAERTGGTYSTLKVQPAELEDSGVYFCASSQYKAPSYNEQYFGPGTRLTVT.

This clonotype was counted many times. The rearrangement uses TRBV12-3 or TRBV12-4 and TRBJ1-2; no clear D gene. CDR3 length: 13 residues. V was pared by 5 bases and J by 8 bases, with 15 bases between. The CDR3 region is CASSNPMRRGYTF. The CDR3, as DNA: TGTGCCAGCAGTAATCCGATGAGGAGAGGCTACACCTTC.

The sample holds a few counts of this clonotype. The V and J genes are TRBV5-1 and TRBJ2-5; D possibly corresponds to TRBD1 (6 bases). This CDR3 spans 18 amino acids. Looked up from germline, CDR1 is SGHRS and CDR2 is YFSETQ. Trimming pared 2 bases from V and 1 base from J, leaving 21 bases between. The CDR3 bases are TGCGCCAGCAGCTTAATATCGGACAGCTCTATATTCCAAGAGACCCAGTACTTC. Translating it yields CASSLISDSSIFQETQYF.

This clonotype came up many times. J is TRBJ1-2 and V is TRBV10-3, with 8 bases that match TRBD1. Germline CDR1 is ENHRY and CDR2 is SYGVKD. Trimming at V came to 6 bases and at J to 2 bases, leaving 2 bases not matched to a gene. The CDR3 loop spans 13 amino acids. The CDR3 is CAIRDRANYGYTF. For the CDR3, the DNA is TGTGCCATCAGGGACAGGGCCAACTATGGCTACACCTTC.

This clonotype was recorded many times. The chain links TRBV6-2 or TRBV6-3 to TRBJ2-1, with D possibly being TRBD2 (6 bases). CDR1 and CDR2 from the germline V gene are MNHEY and SVGEGT. V dropped 2 bases and J dropped 5 bases, with 16 bases sitting between them. The CDR3 spans 16 residues. The CDR3 sequence is CASSYASARVHNEQFF. CDR3 nucleotides: TGTGCCAGCAGTTACGCTAGCGCGAGGGTACACAATGAGCAGTTCTTC.

Regarding this clonotype: A much larger clone differs from this one at a single base, so this may be a read error. The V call is TRBV7-2, the J call TRBJ2-3, with 7 bases matching TRBD1. Germline assignment: CDR1 SGHTA and CDR2 FQGNSA. V gave up 5 bases and J gave up 4 bases; unmatched junction bases: 9. The CDR3 runs to 15 residues. In DNA form, the CDR3 reads TGTGCCAGCAGCCGAGACAGGGAGACGGCAGATACGCAGTATTTT. Translating gives CASSRDRETADTQYF.

A few counts support this clonotype. V usage is TRBV11-2 and J usage is TRBJ2-7; 8 positions agree with TRBD1. V shed 2 bases, J shed 2 bases, and the junction held 5 bases outside the gene matches. The CDR3 is 15 amino acids. Germline-derived CDR1 and CDR2 are SGHAT and FQNNGV. The DNA of the CDR3 is TGTGCCAGCAGCTTAAGCCACAGGGGGGCCTACGAGCAGTACTTC. It specifies CASSLSHRGAYEQYF.

The rearrangement joins TRBV2 to TRBJ1-4, with D maybe TRBD1 (5 bases). Germline V gene lookup returns CDR1 SNHLY and CDR2 FYNNEI. This CDR3 is 14 amino acids long. Trimming took 6 bases from V and 5 from J, leaving 13 bases between them. The CDR3 sequence: CASRAGTRNEKLFF. Written as DNA, the CDR3 is TGTGCCAGCAGGGCCGGGACCCGAAATGAAAAACTGTTTTTT.

The chain couples TRBV20-1 to TRBJ2-7; tentatively, D is TRBD1 (5 bases). V dropped 6 bases and J dropped 4 bases, with 13 bases sitting between them. The CDR3 runs 12 residues. Germline assignment: CDR1 DFQATT and CDR2 SNEGSKA (reference sequence). CDR3 coding DNA: TGCAGTGCAAAGGGGCAGGAATACGAGCAGTACTTC. Amino acid sequence: CSAKGQEYEQYF.

The chain couples TRBV12-3 or TRBV12-4 to TRBJ1-4, with D uncertain. Trimming removed 3 bases from V and 5 bases from J, with 13 bases in between. The CDR3 spans 15 residues. CDR3 nucleotide sequence: TGTGCCAGCAGTTTTTCCGGGGAGTTAAATGAAAAACTGTTTTTT. Protein: CASSFSGELNEKLFF.

This clonotype was picked up a small number of times. The chain couples TRBV20-1 to TRBJ2-5; D remains unclear. The DNA end is more similar to TRBJ2-7, so the J call may be wrong. Germline lookup yields CDR1 DFQATT and CDR2 SNEGSKA (reference sequence). The CDR3 has 14 residues. The CDR3 coding sequence is TGCAGTGCTAGACATAACGGGTTTTCGAGCGAGCAGTACTTC. Its translation: CSARHNGFSSEQYF.

The V call is TRBV4-2, the J call TRBJ2-1; 10 nucleotides line up with TRBD2. The CDR3 extends over 16 amino acids. Trimming cost V 1 base and J 5 bases; bases outside gene matches: 5. The germline V gene encodes CDR1 LGHNA and CDR2 YNFKEQ. The CDR3 DNA reads as TGTGCCAGCAGCCAAGTATCCCTAGCGGGAGACAATGAGCAGTTCTTC. Its translation is CASSQVSLAGDNEQFF.

The chain uses TRBV7-6 and TRBJ2-1; no definite D call. This CDR3 has 15 residues. The germline V gene encodes CDR1 SGHVS and CDR2 FNYEAQ. The V and J ends lost 2 bases and 0 bases respectively, with 8 bases between them. The CDR3 loop reads CASSLQAVSYNEQFF. The CDR3 DNA reads as TGTGCCAGCAGCTTACAAGCCGTCTCCTACAATGAGCAGTTCTTC.

This clonotype was detected once. J is TRBJ1-1 and V is TRBV10-3, with D perhaps TRBD1 (5 bases). CDR1 is ENHRY, CDR2 SYGVKD, per germline. The CDR3 has 14 residues. Trimming took off 3 bases at V and 5 bases at J, with 13 bases between the two ends. The CDR3 region is CAISDAQGGTEAFF. In DNA form, the CDR3 reads TGTGCCATCAGTGATGCCCAGGGTGGGACTGAAGCTTTCTTT.

J is TRBJ2-3 and V is TRBV20-1, with D perhaps given as TRBD1 or TRBD2 (5 bases each). Germline V CDR1 and CDR2: DFQATT, SNEGSKA (reference sequence). CDR3 size: 15 residues. Trimming stripped 0 bases from V and 0 bases from J, with 10 bases between. CDR3 nucleotide sequence: TGCAGTGCTAGAGATCGGGGCGGGAGCACAGATACGCAGTATTTT. Translated: CSARDRGGSTDTQYF.

Comment on this clonotype: One junction end disagrees with the germline gene, perhaps due to a read error. The rearrangement joins TRBV12-3 or TRBV12-4 to TRBJ1-2; no clear D. The CDR3 loop spans 13 amino acids. CDR3 bases: TGTGCCGGCAGTTTATCAAACAGCGAGGGCTACACCTTC. Protein product: CAGSLSNSEGYTF.

The chain recombines TRBV7-9 with TRBJ2-5; 9 bases agree with TRBD1. The CDR3 has 13 amino acids. Germline CDR1 and CDR2: SEHNR and FQNEAQ (reference sequence). The ends lost 5 bases at V and 13 bases at J; junction bases unmatched: 11. The CDR3 is CASSPNAGQGTYF. The CDR3 region has the DNA TGTGCCAGCAGCCCGAACGCGGGACAGGGAACGTACTTC. The variable domain in full, with the rest retrieved from reference TRBV7-9 and TRBJ2-5, is DTGVSQNPRHKITKRGQNVTFRCDPISEHNRLYWYRQTLGQGPEFLTYFQNEAQLEKSRLLSDRFSAERPKGSFSTLEIQRTEQGDSAMYLCASSPNAGQGTYFGPGTRLLVL.

Comments on this clonotype: The junction and the germline gene differ at one end; a read error may be behind it. The chain employs TRBV12-3 or TRBV12-4 and TRBJ2-1, with 9 bases lining up with TRBD2. CDR3 size: 15 residues. This CDR3 is CASSSRGTSYDEQFF. The DNA of the CDR3 is TGTGCCAGCAGCTCGAGGGGGACTAGCTACGATGAGCAGTTCTTC.

The V gene is TRBV7-3, the J gene TRBJ2-3; maybe TRBD2 (5 bases). Germline V gives CDR1 SGHTA, CDR2 FQGTGA. The ends were cut back, 5 bases at V and 0 bases at J, with 12 bases in the middle. The CDR3 length is 15 residues. The CDR3 is CASSPTGISTDTQYF. The CDR3 nucleotides read TGTGCCAGCAGCCCAACGGGGATCAGCACAGATACGCAGTATTTT.

CDR3: CASSSIRGTIGYEQYF. Here the CDR3 DNA reads TGTGCCAGCAGTTCTATCAGGGGAACGATCGGCTACGAGCAGTACTTC. This chain links TRBV27 with TRBJ2-7, with D maybe TRBD1 (6 bases). This CDR3 spans 16 amino acids. Germline-derived CDR1 and CDR2 are MNHEY and SMNVEV (reference sequence). Trimming left V 4 bases short and J 3 bases short, with 19 bases between.

This clonotype was recorded many times. The V call is TRBV7-2, the J call TRBJ2-1, with 11 bases aligning to TRBD2. This CDR3 comprises 17 residues. V shed 5 bases and J 4 bases; nucleotides not matched to a gene: 10. Per the germline V gene, CDR1 is SGHTA and CDR2 is FQGNSA. The CDR3 spells CASSPPTSGETYNEQFF. CDR3 bases: TGTGCCAGCAGCCCGCCGACTAGCGGGGAAACTTACAATGAGCAGTTCTTC.

The chain links TRBV6-6 to TRBJ2-5; TRBD1 might be the D (6 bases). This CDR3 spans 15 amino acids. From germline, CDR1 is MNHNY and CDR2 SVGAGI (reference sequence). V lost 4 bases and J 4 bases, leaving 16 bases between the germline ends. The CDR3 DNA reads TGTGCCAGCAGTTTCTCGCAGGGACACAGAGAGACCCAGTACTTC. Protein product: CASSFSQGHRETQYF.

Of note for this clonotype: The conserved final phenylalanine or tryptophan is absent from the CDR3, which likely points to a read error. The chain recombines TRBV27 with TRBJ1-4; the D is unclear. This CDR3 is 13 amino acids long. V was pared by 3 bases and J by 5 bases, with 7 bases between. CDR1 and CDR2 (germline): MNHEY, SMNVEV (reference sequence). CDR3 loop: CASSLRRNEKLFL. In nucleotides, the CDR3 is TGTGCCAGCAGTTTGAGGCGCAATGAAAAACTGTTTTTA.

The chain employs TRBV15 and TRBJ2-1; tentative D call: TRBD1 (6 bases). CDR1 and CDR2 from the germline V gene are LNHNV and YYDKDF (reference sequence). The CDR3 is 17 amino acids. The V and J ends lost 1 base and 0 bases respectively, with 13 bases between them. CDR3 nucleotides: TGTGCCACCAGCAGAGGAAGAACAGGGAGCTCCTACAATGAGCAGTTCTTC. It yields the protein CATSRGRTGSSYNEQFF.

This clonotype was observed a handful of times. The chain links TRBV5-1 to TRBJ2-2; D uncertain. V lost 1 base, J lost 3 bases, and 10 bases lay in between. This CDR3 has 15 residues. CDR1 is SGHRS and CDR2 is YFSETQ in the germline V gene. The CDR3 DNA is TGCGCCAGCAGCTTGCGTATCACGGACACCGGGGAGCTGTTTTTT. Translation: CASSLRITDTGELFF.

CDR3 sequence: CASSGGQGKDTQYF. The CDR3 DNA follows: TGTGCCAGCAGTGGGGGACAGGGAAAAGATACGCAGTATTTT. The chain employs TRBV6-4 and TRBJ2-3, with 9 bases aligning to TRBD1. Germline loops: CDR1 MRHNA, CDR2 SNTAGT. The CDR3 extends over 14 amino acids. Trimming at V came to 4 bases and at J to 5 bases, leaving 4 bases not matched to a gene.

The chain carries TRBV12-3 or TRBV12-4 and TRBJ1-2; tentative D call: TRBD1 (6 bases). Trimming stripped 6 bases from V and 4 bases from J, with 18 bases between. This CDR3 contains 15 residues. CDR3 region: CASSRNRDASYGYTF. DNA of the CDR3: TGTGCCAGCAGCCGGAACAGGGACGCCAGCTATGGCTACACCTTC.

V and J are TRBV7-2 and TRBJ1-2; maybe TRBD1 (5 bases). CDR1 SGHTA and CDR2 FQGNSA come from the germline V gene. CDR3 length: 13 residues. V was pared by 5 bases and J by 5 bases, with 12 bases between. The DNA for the CDR3 is TGTGCCAGCAGCGGAGAACCAGGGTATGGCTACACCTTC. The encoded protein is CASSGEPGYGYTF.